This TCR beta chain is from a study of cytomegalovirus exposure and HLA in healthy donors. The wider study: The approximately 670 first-cohort repertoires and the 95 to 150 validation repertoires shared the same platform, a later analysis reported.

Looked up from germline, CDR1 is SGHNT and CDR2 is YYREEE (reference sequence). The CDR3 contains 15 residues. V lost 4 bases, J lost 2 bases, and 16 bases lay in between. Generated by immunoSEQ multiplex PCR, the TCRdb table keeps only in-frame clones and is missing some. The sample carries some 260,000 clones, about 90% recorded once. The gene calls are TRBV5-4 and TRBJ2-7; D unclear. The specimen was PBMCs. The sequence came from a woman aged 25 to 39 in good health and CMV-seronegative. CDR3 protein: CASSPGENRPYEQYF. The CDR3 nucleotides read TGTGCCAGCAGCCCGGGCGAAAATAGGCCCTACGAGCAGTACTTC.